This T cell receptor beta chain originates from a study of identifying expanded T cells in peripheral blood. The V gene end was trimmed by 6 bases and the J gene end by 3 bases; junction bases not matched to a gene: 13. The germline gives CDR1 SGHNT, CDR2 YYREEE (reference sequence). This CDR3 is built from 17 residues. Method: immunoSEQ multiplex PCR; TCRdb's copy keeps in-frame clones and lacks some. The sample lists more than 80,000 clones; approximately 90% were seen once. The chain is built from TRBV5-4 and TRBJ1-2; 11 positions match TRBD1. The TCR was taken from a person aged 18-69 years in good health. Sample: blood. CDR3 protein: CASTQLGTGGVDYGYTF. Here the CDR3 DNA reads TGTGCCAGCACACAACTTGGGACAGGGGGAGTCGACTATGGCTACACCTTC.